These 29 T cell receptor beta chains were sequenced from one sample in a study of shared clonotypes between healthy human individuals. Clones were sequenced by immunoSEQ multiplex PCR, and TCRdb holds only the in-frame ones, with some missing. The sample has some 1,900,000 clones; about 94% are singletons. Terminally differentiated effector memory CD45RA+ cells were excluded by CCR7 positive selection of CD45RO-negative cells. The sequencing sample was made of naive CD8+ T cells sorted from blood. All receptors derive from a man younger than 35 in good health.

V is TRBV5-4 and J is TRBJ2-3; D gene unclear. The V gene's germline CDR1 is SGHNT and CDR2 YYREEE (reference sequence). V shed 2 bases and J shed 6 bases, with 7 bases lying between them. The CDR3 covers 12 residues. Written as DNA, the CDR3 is TGTGCCAGCAGCTTATTGAGCGATACGCAGTATTTT. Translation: CASSLLSDTQYF.

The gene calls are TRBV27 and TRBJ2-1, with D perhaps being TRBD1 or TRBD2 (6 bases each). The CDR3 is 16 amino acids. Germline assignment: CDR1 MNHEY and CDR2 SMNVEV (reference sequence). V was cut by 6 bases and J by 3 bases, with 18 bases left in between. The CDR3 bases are TGTGCCAGCAGGCCGGGGGAGACAGGAATCTACAATGAGCAGTTCTTC. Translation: CASRPGETGIYNEQFF.

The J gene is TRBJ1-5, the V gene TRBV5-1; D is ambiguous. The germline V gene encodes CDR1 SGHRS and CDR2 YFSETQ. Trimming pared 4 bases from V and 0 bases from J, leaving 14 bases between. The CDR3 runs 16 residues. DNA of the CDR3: TGCGCCAGCAGCCTGGGAGGCGACTATAGCAATCAGCCCCAGCATTTT. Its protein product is CASSLGGDYSNQPQHF. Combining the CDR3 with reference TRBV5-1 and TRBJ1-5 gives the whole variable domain KAGVTQTPRYLIKTRGQQVTLSCSPISGHRSVSWYQQTPGQGLQFLFEYFSETQRNKGNFPGRFSGRQFSNSRSEMNVSTLELGDSALYLCASSLGGDYSNQPQHFGDGTRLSIL.

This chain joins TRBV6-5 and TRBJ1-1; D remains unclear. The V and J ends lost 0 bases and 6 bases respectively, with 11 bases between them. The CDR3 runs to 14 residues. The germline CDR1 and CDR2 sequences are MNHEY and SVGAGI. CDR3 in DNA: TGTGCCAGCAGTTACTCACCGACGGGATCTGAAGCTTTCTTT. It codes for CASSYSPTGSEAFF.

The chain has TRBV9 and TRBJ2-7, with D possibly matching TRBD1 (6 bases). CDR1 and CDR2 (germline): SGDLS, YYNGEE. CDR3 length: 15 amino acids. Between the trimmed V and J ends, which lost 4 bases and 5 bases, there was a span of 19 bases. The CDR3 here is CASSKQGWVLDEQYF. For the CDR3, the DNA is TGTGCCAGCAGCAAACAGGGTTGGGTTCTTGACGAGCAGTACTTC. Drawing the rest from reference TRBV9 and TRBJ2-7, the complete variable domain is DSGVTQTPKHLITATGQRVTLRCSPRSGDLSVYWYQQSLDQGLQFLIQYYNGEERAKGNILERFSAQQFPDLHSELNLSSLELGDSALYFCASSKQGWVLDEQYFGPGTRLTVT.

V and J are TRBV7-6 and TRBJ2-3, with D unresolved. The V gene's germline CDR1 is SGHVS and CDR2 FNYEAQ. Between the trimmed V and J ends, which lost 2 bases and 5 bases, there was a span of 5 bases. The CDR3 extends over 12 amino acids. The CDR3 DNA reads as TGTGCCAGCAGCTTAAGTCAAGATACGCAGTATTTT. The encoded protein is CASSLSQDTQYF.

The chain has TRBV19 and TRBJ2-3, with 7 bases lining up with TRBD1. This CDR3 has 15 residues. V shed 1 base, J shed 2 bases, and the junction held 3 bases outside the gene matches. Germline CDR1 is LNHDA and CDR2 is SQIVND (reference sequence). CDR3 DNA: TGTGCCAGTAGTATAGTGGGGACAGACACAGATACGCAGTATTTT. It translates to CASSIVGTDTDTQYF.

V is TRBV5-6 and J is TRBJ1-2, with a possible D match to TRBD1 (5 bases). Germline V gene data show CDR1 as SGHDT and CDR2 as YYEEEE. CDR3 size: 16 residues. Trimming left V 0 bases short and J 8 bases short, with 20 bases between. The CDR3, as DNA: TGTGCCAGCAGCTTGGCTCTGGACATTCCGAATCGGGGCTACACCTTC. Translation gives CASSLALDIPNRGYTF.

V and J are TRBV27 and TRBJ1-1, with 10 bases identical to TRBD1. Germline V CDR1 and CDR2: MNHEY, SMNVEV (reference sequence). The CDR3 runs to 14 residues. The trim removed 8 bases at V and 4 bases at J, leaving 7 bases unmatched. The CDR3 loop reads CASGDRGLSTEAFF. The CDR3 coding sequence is TGTGCCAGCGGGGACAGGGGTCTATCCACTGAAGCTTTCTTT.

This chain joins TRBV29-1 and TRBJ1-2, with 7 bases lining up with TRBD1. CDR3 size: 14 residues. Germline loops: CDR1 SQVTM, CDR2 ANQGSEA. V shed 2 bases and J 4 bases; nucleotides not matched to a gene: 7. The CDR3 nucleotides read TGCAGCGTTGAAATTACAGGGGTGGGCTATGGCTACACCTTC. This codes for CSVEITGVGYGYTF. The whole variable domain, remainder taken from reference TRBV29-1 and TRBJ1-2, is SAVISQKPSRDICQRGTSLTIQCQVDSQVTMMFWYRQQPGQSLTLIATANQGSEATYESGFVIDKFPISRPNLTFSTLTVSNMSPEDSSIYLCSVEITGVGYGYTFGSGTRLTVV.

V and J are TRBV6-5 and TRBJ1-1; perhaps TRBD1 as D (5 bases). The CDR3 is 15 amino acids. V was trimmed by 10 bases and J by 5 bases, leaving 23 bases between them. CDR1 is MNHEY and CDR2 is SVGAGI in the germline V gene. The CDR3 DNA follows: TGTGCCATAGAGGTTACAGGCTCGGCAGGAACTGAAGCTTTCTTT. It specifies CAIEVTGSAGTEAFF.

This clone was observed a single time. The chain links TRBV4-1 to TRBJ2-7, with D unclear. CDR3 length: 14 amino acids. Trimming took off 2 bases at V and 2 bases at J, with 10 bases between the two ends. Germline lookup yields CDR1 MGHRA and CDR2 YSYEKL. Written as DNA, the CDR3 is TGCGCCAGCAGCCAATTGGTGGGGACCTACGAGCAGTACTTC. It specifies CASSQLVGTYEQYF.

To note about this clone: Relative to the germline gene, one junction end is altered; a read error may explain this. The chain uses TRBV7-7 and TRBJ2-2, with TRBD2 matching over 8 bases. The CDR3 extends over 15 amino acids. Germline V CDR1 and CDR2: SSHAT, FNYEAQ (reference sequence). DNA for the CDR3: TGTGCTAGCAGCTTAGAGAGCGGGAGAGTCGGGGAGCTGTTTTTT. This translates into CASSLESGRVGELFF.

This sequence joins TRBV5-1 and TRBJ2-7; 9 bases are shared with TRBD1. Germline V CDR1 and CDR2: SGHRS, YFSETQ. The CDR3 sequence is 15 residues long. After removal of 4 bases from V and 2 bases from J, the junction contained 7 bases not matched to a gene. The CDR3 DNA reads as TGCGCCAGCAGCCCTCTGGGGACAGGGACCTACGAGCAGTACTTC. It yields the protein CASSPLGTGTYEQYF.

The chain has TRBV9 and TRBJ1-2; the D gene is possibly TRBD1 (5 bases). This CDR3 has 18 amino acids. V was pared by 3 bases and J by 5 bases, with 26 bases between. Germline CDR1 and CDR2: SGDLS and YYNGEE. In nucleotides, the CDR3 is TGTGCCAGCAGCGATGGTGAATTCCCCGGGACGGATACTTATGGCTACACCTTC. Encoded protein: CASSDGEFPGTDTYGYTF.

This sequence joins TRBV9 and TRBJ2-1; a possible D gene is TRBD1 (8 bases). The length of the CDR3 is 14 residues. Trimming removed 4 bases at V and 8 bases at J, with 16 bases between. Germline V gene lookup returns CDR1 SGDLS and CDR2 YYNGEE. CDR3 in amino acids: CASSPGQGGDEQFF. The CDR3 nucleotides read TGTGCCAGCAGCCCTGGACAGGGAGGGGATGAGCAGTTCTTC.

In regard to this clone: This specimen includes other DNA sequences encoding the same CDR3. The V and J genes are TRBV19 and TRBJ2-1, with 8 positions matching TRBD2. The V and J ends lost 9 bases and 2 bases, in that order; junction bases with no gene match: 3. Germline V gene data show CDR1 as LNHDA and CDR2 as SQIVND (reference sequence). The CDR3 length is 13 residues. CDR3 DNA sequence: TGTGCCAGCAGAGCGGGAGCCTACAATGAGCAGTTCTTC. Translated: CASRAGAYNEQFF.

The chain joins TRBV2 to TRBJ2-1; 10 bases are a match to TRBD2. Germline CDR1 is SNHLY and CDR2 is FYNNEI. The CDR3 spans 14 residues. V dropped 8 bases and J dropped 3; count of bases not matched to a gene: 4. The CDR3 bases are TGTGCCAGCCTCGGGACTAGCGTCTACAATGAGCAGTTCTTC. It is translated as CASLGTSVYNEQFF.

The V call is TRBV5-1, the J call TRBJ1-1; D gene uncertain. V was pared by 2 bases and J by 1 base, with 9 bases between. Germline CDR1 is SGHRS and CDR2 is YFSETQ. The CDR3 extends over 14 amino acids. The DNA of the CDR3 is TGCGCCAGCAGCTTTGCCAGGTCGAACACTGAAGCTTTCTTT. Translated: CASSFARSNTEAFF.

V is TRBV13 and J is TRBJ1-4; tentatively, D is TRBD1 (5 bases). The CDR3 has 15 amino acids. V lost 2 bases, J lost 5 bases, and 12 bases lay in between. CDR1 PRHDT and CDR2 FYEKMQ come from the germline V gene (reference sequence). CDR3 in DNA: TGTGCCAGCAGCTTAACGCAGGGAGGGAATGAAAAACTGTTTTTT. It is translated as CASSLTQGGNEKLFF.

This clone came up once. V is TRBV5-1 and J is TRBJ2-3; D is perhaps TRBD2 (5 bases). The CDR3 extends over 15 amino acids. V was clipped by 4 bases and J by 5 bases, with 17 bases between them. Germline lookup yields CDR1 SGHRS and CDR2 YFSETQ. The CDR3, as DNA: TGCGCCAGCAGCCGAGAGGCGGGTTCTAGAGATACGCAGTATTTT. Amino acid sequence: CASSREAGSRDTQYF.

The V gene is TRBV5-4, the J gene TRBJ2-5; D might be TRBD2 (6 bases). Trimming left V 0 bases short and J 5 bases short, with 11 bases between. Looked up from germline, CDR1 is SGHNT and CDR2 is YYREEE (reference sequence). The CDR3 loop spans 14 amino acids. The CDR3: CASSLGRERETQYF. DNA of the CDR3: TGTGCCAGCAGCTTGGGACGGGAGAGGGAGACCCAGTACTTC. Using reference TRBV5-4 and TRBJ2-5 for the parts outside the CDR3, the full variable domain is ETGVTQSPTHLIKTRGQQVTLRCSSQSGHNTVSWYQQALGQGPQFIFQYYREEENGRGNFPPRFSGLQFPNYSSELNVNALELDDSALYLCASSLGRERETQYFGPGTRLLVL.

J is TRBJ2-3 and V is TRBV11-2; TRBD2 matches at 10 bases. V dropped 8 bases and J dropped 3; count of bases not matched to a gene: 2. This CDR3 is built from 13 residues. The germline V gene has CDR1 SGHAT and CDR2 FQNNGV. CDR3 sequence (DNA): TGTGCCAGCCAAGCGGGAGGGACAGATACGCAGTATTTT. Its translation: CASQAGGTDTQYF.

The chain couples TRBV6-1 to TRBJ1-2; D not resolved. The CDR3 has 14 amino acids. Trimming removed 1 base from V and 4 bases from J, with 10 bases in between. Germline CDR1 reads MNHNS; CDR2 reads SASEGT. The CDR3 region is CASSEGEGPYGYTF. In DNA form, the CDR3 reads TGTGCCAGCAGTGAAGGGGAAGGGCCCTATGGCTACACCTTC.

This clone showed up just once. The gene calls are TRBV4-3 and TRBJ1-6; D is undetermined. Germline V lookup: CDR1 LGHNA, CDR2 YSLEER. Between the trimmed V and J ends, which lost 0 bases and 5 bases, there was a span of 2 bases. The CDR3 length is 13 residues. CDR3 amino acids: CASSQENNSPLHF. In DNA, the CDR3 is TGCGCCAGCAGCCAAGAGAATAATTCACCCCTCCACTTT.

CDR3 sequence reads: CASSSGLETQYF. The CDR3 nucleotides read TGCGCCAGCAGTAGTGGGCTGGAGACCCAGTACTTC. This chain connects TRBV5-1 to TRBJ2-5; no clear D. V lost 5 bases, J lost 5 bases, and 10 bases lay in between. Germline V gene data show CDR1 as SGHRS and CDR2 as YFSETQ. This CDR3 spans 12 amino acids.

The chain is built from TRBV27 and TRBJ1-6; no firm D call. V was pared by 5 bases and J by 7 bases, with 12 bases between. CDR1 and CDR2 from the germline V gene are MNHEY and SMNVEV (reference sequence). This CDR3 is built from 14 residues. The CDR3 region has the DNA TGTGCCAGCAGTCCCCGGGTAGACAATTCACCCCTCCACTTT. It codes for CASSPRVDNSPLHF.

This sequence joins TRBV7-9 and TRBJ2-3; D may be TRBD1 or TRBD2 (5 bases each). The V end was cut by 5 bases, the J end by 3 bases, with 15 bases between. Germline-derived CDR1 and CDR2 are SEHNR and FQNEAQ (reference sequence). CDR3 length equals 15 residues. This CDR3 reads CASSTGRMGTDTQYF. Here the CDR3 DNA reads TGTGCCAGCAGCACGGGACGGATGGGGACAGATACGCAGTATTTT.

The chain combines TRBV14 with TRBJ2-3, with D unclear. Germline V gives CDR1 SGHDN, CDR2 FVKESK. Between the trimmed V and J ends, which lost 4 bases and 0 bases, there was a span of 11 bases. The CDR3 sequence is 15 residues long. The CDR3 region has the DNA TGTGCCAGCAGCCCCAGACTCGAGAGCACAGATACGCAGTATTTT. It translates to CASSPRLESTDTQYF. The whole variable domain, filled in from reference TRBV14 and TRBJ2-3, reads EAGVTQFPSHSVIEKGQTVTLRCDPISGHDNLYWYRRVMGKEIKFLLHFVKESKQDESGMPNNRFLAERTGGTYSTLKVQPAELEDSGVYFCASSPRLESTDTQYFGPGTRLTVL.